The following is a T cell receptor beta chain sequence with its context. The data were produced by immunoSEQ multiplex PCR, yet TCRdb's version contains in-frame clones alone and is incomplete. The sample records about 2 million clones, roughly 95% being singletons. The CDR3 length is 12 residues. CDR1 is MNHEY and CDR2 is SVGAGI in the germline V gene. Naive CD8 cells, CD45RO-negative and positively selected for CCR7, excluded terminally differentiated effector memory CD45RA+ cells. This sample stems from a study of shared clonotypes between healthy human individuals. Input material: naive CD8+ T cells sorted from blood. The sequence derives from a man aged 18-30 years in good health. The V and J genes are TRBV6-5 and TRBJ2-5; D ambiguous. Gene TRBJ2-7 matches the end of the DNA better, so the J call may be wrong. CDR3 region: CASRSGQAEQYF. Here the CDR3 DNA reads TGTGCCAGCAGGAGTGGCCAGGCCGAGCAGTACTTC.